These T cell receptor beta chains were read from a single sample in a study of cytomegalovirus exposure and HLA in healthy donors. Data came from immunoSEQ multiplex PCR; TCRdb stores just in-frame clones and leaves some out. The repertoire holds a few hundred thousand clones, with approximately 83% as singletons. Sequencing was carried out using PBMCs. These receptors were collected from a girl aged 5 to 17 in good health and CMV-seronegative. The CDR3 runs from the conserved cysteine through the conserved F or W. D genes are given only for firm matches. Rows give clone size only sometimes, using once, few, many, or a class for an expanded clone.

abundance | j_gene | v_gene | d_gene | CDR3aa | CDR3nt
. | TRBJ2-3 | TRBV4-2 | TRBD2 | CASSPGTSGGADTQYF | TGTGCCAGCAGCCCCGGGACTAGCGGGGGGGCAGATACGCAGTATTTT
. | TRBJ1-2 | TRBV19 | . | CASTLSAVSYGYTF | TGTGCCAGTACCCTATCGGCGGTAAGCTATGGCTACACCTTC
few | TRBJ1-1 | TRBV28 | . | CASSSRWRGEAFF | TGTGCCAGCAGTTCCCGGTGGAGAGGGGAAGCTTTCTTT
. | TRBJ2-3 | TRBV5-4 | TRBD2 | CASSLYGTSGGVAQYF | TGTGCCAGCAGCTTGTACGGGACTAGCGGGGGGGTGGCGCAGTATTTT
. | TRBJ1-4 | TRBV28 | . | CASSPPRGKLFF | TGTGCCAGCAGTCCCCCTCGGGGAAAACTGTTTTTT
. | TRBJ2-2 | TRBV7-2 | . | CASSPSGTMNTGELFF | TGTGCCAGCAGCCCCTCCGGGACAATGAACACCGGGGAGCTGTTTTTT
. | TRBJ1-2 | TRBV18 | . | CASSPVGLGLYGYTF | TGTGCCAGCTCACCCGTGGGACTCGGTCTCTATGGCTACACCTTC
few | TRBJ1-4 | TRBV5-1 | TRBD1 | CASSSRQGGEKLFF | TGCGCCAGCAGCTCACGACAGGGCGGTGAAAAACTGTTTTTT
. | TRBJ2-4 | TRBV2 | . | CASSAGVQNIQYF | TGTGCCAGCAGTGCAGGGGTACAAAACATTCAGTACTTC
. | TRBJ2-3 | TRBV30 | TRBD1 | CAWSVGQGTDTQYF | TGTGCCTGGAGTGTGGGACAGGGCACAGATACGCAGTATTTT
. | TRBJ1-5 | TRBV18 | TRBD1 | CASSQGQGMGQPQHF | TGTGCCAGCTCACAGGGACAGGGGATGGGTCAGCCCCAGCATTTT
. | TRBJ2-3 | TRBV7-3 | . | CASSLRGGGTDTQYF | TGTGCCAGCAGCTTAAGAGGGGGAGGCACAGATACGCAGTATTTT
. | TRBJ2-7 | TRBV19 | . | CASSTLGRVGYEQYF | TGTGCCAGTAGTACCCTCGGCAGGGTTGGATACGAGCAGTACTTC
. | TRBJ1-1 | TRBV5-4 | . | CASSLGVRGELEAFF | TGTGCCAGCAGCTTGGGGGTGCGGGGGGAGCTGGAAGCTTTCTTT
. | TRBJ1-1 | TRBV29-1 | . | CSVSWASLNTEAFF | TGCAGCGTTTCTTGGGCCAGCCTTAACACTGAAGCTTTCTTT
few | TRBJ2-7 | TRBV5-1 | TRBD2 | CASSRLAGSVYEQYF | TGCGCCAGCAGCCGACTAGCGGGATCCGTCTACGAGCAGTACTTC
. | TRBJ1-2 | TRBV5-1 | TRBD1 | CASRIEADRRTYEDYGYTF | TGCGCCAGCAGGATCGAGGCGGACAGGCGAACGTACGAAGACTATGGCTACACCTTC
. | TRBJ2-5 | TRBV7-3 | . | CASSLKGGVPNQETQYF | TGTGCCAGCAGCTTAAAGGGCGGGGTCCCAAACCAAGAGACCCAGTACTTC
few | TRBJ1-4 | TRBV29-1 | . | CSVEGEVGGKLFF | TGCAGCGTTGAAGGAGAGGTCGGAGGAAAACTGTTTTTT
. | TRBJ1-1 | TRBV6-1 | TRBD1 | CASSSHILDRRIF | TGTGCCAGCAGTTCTCATATTCTGGACAGGCGGATCTTT
few | TRBJ1-1 | TRBV5-6 | . | CASSAEGGLIWGNTEAFF | TGTGCCAGCAGCGCAGAAGGGGGATTAATTTGGGGTAACACTGAAGCTTTCTTT
. | TRBJ1-4 | TRBV7-2 | TRBD1 | CASSLDRGGEKLFF | TGTGCCAGCAGCTTAGACAGGGGGGGTGAAAAACTGTTTTTT
. | TRBJ1-1 | TRBV11-2 | . | CASSPITENTEAFF | TGTGCCAGCAGCCCGATTACAGAGAACACTGAAGCTTTCTTT
. | TRBJ1-2 | TRBV4-1 | . | CASSQVTGSNYGYTF | TGCGCCAGCAGCCAAGTTACAGGATCTAACTATGGCTACACCTTC
. | TRBJ1-2 | TRBV28 | . | CASSSVIEYGYTF | TGTGCCAGCAGTTCCGTTATCGAGTATGGCTACACCTTC
. | TRBJ2-5 | TRBV19 | . | CATGQPRAQYF | TGTGCCACTGGACAGCCAAGGGCACAGTACTTC
. | TRBJ2-1 | TRBV30 | TRBD1 | CASNRGSGNEQFF | TGTGCCTCGAACAGGGGTTCCGGCAATGAGCAGTTCTTC
. | TRBJ2-2 | TRBV2 | . | CASSPTDWAGELFF | TGTGCCAGCAGTCCAACGGACTGGGCCGGGGAGCTGTTTTTT